The entry that follows covers one T cell receptor beta chain sequence. Its target is not known. This record comes from a study of T cell repertoires in cytomegalovirus infection. About the research overall: Matching HLA type, along with CMV infection, was indicated by public TCR beta signatures.

TCRdb reprocessed the reads via MiXCR and lists one record per CDR3 protein. Among 450,000 to 600,000 distinct CDR3 sequences listed, approximately 46% were seen once. The CDR3 covers 12 residues. Germline CDR1 is SGHVS and CDR2 is FQNEAQ. V shed 3 bases and J shed 5 bases, with 5 bases lying between them. The J gene is TRBJ1-3, the V gene TRBV7-8; D is unresolved. The receptor was isolated from a human donor in good health (CMV status not recorded). Some clones in this sample may be carry-over from other donors' samples. Specimen: cultured PBMCs, collected from culture after CMV antigen stimulation. For the CDR3, the DNA is TGTGCCAGCAGCTTTAGTAGAAACACCATATATTTT. Translating it yields CASSFSRNTIYF. The whole variable domain, filled in from reference TRBV7-8 and TRBJ1-3, reads GAGVSQSPRYKVAKRGQDVALRCDPISGHVSLFWYQQALGQGPEFLTYFQNEAQLDKSGLPSDRFFAERPEGSVSTLKIQRTQQEDSAVYLCASSFSRNTIYFGEGSWLTVV.